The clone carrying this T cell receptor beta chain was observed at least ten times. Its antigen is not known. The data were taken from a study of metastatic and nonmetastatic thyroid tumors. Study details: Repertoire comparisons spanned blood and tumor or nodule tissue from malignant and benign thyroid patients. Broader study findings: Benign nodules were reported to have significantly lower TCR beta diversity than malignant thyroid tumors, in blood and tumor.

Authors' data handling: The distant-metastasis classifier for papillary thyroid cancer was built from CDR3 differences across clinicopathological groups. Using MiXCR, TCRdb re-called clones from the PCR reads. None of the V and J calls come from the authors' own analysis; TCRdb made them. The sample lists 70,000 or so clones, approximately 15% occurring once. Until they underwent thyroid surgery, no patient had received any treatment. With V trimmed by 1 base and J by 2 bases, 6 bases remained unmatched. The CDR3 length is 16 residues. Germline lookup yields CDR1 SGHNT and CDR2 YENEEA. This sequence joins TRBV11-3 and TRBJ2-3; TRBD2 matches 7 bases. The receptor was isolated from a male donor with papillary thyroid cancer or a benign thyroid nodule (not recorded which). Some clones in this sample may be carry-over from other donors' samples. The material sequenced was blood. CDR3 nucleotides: TGTGCCAGCAGCTTAGTCCGTAGCGGGTCCACAGATACGCAGTATTTT. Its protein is CASSLVRSGSTDTQYF.